This T cell receptor beta chain was identified in a study of cytomegalovirus exposure and HLA in healthy donors. This table comes from immunoSEQ multiplex PCR, and its TCRdb copy is limited to in-frame clones, with some not included. The sample contains about 280,000 clones, 86% of which appear only once. Study-wide results and caveats: Subsequent analysis showed first-cohort TCR clusters tending to co-occur in 120 validation repertoires. The study designated over 150 TCR beta chains cytomegalovirus-associated.

The CDR3 consists of 13 residues. Trimming removed 5 bases from V and 8 bases from J, with 15 bases in between. CDR1 is SGHTA, CDR2 FQGNSA, per germline. Separation from the approximately 670-subject first cohort characterized the roughly 120-subject validation cohort, to which the donors belonged. Concerning this clone itself: What it binds is unknown.

Sequenced sample: PBMCs. The chain uses TRBV7-2 and TRBJ1-2; perhaps TRBD1 as D (6 bases). The sequence was obtained from a young woman in good health and CMV-seronegative. This CDR3 reads CASSLSGGRGYTF. The CDR3 nucleotides are TGTGCCAGCAGCCTTAGCGGGGGGCGAGGCTACACCTTC. The full variable domain, in which reference TRBV7-2 and TRBJ1-2 provide the parts outside the CDR3, is GAGVSQSPSNKVTEKGKDVELRCDPISGHTALYWYRQSLGQGLEFLIYFQGNSAPDKSGLPSDRFSAERTGGSVSTLTIQRTQQEDSAVYLCASSLSGGRGYTFGSGTRLTVV.